Sequencing of this TCR beta chain was carried out in a study of T cells after yellow fever vaccination. Study context: The fractions with low cell numbers were processed using SMART-Seq v4 Ultra Low Input. Study-wide points: Abundant clonotypes (contaminants from the bulk population) could be present in FACS-sorted repertoires.

TCRdb analysed the 5' RACE reads with MiXCR anew, one entry per CDR3 protein. The table has roughly 170,000 distinct CDR3 sequences, approximately 6.2% seen once. With respect to this clonotype: Its antigen remains unidentified.

V lost 1 base and J 1 base, leaving 6 bases between the germline ends. Germline V gene data show CDR1 as SGHNT and CDR2 as YYREEE (reference sequence). The CDR3 covers 15 residues. J is TRBJ2-6 and V is TRBV5-4, with unresolved D. The TCR was taken from a man between 18 and 29 years old who received the YFV17D yellow fever vaccine. The material was CD4+ T cells sorted from PBMCs, obtained on the day of the first yellow fever vaccination. The DNA of the CDR3 is TGTGCCAGCAGCTTGCTTTTTTCTGGGGCCAACGTCCTGACTTTC. Translation gives CASSLLFSGANVLTF.